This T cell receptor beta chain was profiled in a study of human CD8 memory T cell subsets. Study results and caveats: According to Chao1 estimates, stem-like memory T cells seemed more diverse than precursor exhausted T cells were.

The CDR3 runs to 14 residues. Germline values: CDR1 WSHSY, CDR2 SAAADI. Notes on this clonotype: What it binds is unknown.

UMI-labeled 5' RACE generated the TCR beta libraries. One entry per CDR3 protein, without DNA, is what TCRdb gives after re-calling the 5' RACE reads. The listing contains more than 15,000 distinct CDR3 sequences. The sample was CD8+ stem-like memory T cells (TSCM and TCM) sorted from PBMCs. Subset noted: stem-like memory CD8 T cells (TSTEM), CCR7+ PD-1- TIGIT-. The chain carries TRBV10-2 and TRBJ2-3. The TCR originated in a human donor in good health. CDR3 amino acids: CASSDRGGADTQYF.